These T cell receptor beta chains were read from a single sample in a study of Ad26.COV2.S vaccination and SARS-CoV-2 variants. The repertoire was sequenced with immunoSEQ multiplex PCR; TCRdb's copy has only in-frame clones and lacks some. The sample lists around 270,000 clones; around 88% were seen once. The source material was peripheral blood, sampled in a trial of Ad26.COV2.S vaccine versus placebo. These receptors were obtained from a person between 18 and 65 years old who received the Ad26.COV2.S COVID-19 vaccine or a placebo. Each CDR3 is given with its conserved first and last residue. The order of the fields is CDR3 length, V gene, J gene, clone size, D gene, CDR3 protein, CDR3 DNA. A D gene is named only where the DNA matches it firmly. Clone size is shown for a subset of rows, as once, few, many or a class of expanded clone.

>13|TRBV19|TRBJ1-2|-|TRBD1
CASFRGQNYGYTF
TGTGCCAGTTTTAGGGGACAGAACTATGGCTACACCTTC
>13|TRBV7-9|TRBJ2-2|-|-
CASSLGEVGELFF
TGTGCCAGCAGCTTAGGTGAAGTCGGGGAGCTGTTTTTT
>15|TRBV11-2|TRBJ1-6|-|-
CASSLIGGYNSPLHF
TGTGCCAGCAGCTTAATAGGGGGCTATAATTCACCCCTCCACTTT
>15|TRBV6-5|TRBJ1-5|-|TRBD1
CASRLGQYSNQPQHF
TGTGCCAGCAGACTGGGACAGTATAGCAATCAGCCCCAGCATTTT
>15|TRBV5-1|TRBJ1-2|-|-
CASSWDDGGTYGYTF
TGCGCCAGCAGCTGGGATGACGGAGGCACCTATGGCTACACCTTC
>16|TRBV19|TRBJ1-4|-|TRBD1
CASSISGTGTNEKLFF
TGTGCCAGTAGTATATCCGGGACAGGGACTAATGAAAAACTGTTTTTT
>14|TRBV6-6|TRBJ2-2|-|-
CASRPQGSTGELFF
TGTGCCAGCAGGCCTCAGGGTTCCACCGGGGAGCTGTTTTTT
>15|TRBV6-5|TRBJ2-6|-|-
CASSMGLSGANVLTF
TGTGCCAGCAGTATGGGCCTCTCTGGGGCCAACGTCCTGACTTTC
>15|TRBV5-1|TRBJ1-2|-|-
CASSLIQNANYGYTF
TGCGCCAGCAGCTTGATTCAGAATGCTAACTATGGCTACACCTTC
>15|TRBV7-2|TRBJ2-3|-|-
CASSSFWTSTDTQYF
TGTGCCAGCAGCTCCTTCTGGACTAGCACAGATACGCAGTATTTT
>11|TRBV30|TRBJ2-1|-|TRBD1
CAWSVQGEQFF
TGTGCCTGGAGTGTACAGGGGGAGCAGTTCTTC
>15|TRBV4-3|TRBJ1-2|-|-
CASSQELGQSYGYTF
TGCGCCAGCAGCCAAGAGCTCGGACAGAGCTATGGCTACACCTTC
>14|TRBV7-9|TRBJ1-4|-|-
CASSEGLLNEKLFF
TGTGCCAGCAGCGAGGGACTTCTTAATGAAAAACTGTTTTTT
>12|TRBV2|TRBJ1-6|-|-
CASRDSNSPLHF
TGTGCCAGCAGAGACAGTAATTCACCCCTCCACTTT
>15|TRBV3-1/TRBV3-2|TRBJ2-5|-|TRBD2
CASSLGISGGVTQYF
TGTGCCAGCAGCCTAGGGATCTCGGGGGGGGTGACCCAGTACTTC
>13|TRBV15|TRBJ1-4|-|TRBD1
CATTGGSNEKLFF
TGTGCCACCACAGGGGGCTCTAATGAAAAACTGTTTTTT
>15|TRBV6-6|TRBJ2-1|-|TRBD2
CASRELAGNYNEQFF
TGTGCCAGCAGGGAATTAGCGGGGAACTACAATGAGCAGTTCTTC
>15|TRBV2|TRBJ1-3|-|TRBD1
CASSHTGGPGNTIYF
TGTGCCAGCAGTCACACAGGGGGCCCTGGAAACACCATATATTTT
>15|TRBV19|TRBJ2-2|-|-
CASSISRSNTGELFF
TGTGCCAGTAGTATAAGTCGGTCGAACACCGGGGAGCTGTTTTTT
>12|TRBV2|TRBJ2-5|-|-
CASRLPWESQYF
TGTGCCAGCCGCTTGCCGTGGGAGAGCCAGTACTTC
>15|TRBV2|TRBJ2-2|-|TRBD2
CASKPGLAGSGELFF
TGTGCCAGCAAACCGGGACTAGCGGGATCCGGGGAGCTGTTTTTT
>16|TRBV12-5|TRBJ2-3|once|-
CASGSTGTAPTDTQYF
TGTGCTAGTGGTTCCACCGGGACGGCCCCCACAGATACGCAGTATTTT
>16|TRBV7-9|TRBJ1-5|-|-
CASSLIPGEGNQPQHF
TGTGCCAGCAGCTTAATTCCAGGGGAAGGCAATCAGCCCCAGCATTTT
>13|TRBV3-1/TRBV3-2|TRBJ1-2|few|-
CASSQSRNYGYTF
TGTGCCAGCAGCCAAAGTAGGAACTATGGCTACACCTTC
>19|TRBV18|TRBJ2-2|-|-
CASSPLISQLIPNTGELFF
TGTGCCAGCTCACCACTGATCAGTCAGCTGATACCGAACACCGGGGAGCTGTTTTTT
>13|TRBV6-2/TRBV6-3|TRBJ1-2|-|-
CASSYGSFYGYTF
TGTGCCAGCAGTTACGGATCCTTCTATGGCTACACCTTC
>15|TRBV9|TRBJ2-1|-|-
CASSVNGRDYNEQFF
TGTGCCAGCAGCGTAAACGGGAGAGACTACAATGAGCAGTTCTTC
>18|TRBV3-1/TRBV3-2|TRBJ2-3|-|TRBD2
CASSRSSGGSRFTDTQYF
TGTGCCAGCAGCCGGTCTAGCGGGGGGTCGAGATTTACAGATACGCAGTATTTT
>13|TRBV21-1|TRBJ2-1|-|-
CASSSRSRNEQFF
TGTGCTAGCAGCTCCCGTTCAAGGAATGAGCAGTTCTTC
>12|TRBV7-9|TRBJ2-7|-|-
CASSLVSYEQYF
TGTGCCAGCAGCTTGGTCTCCTACGAGCAGTACTTC
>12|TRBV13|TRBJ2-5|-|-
CASSSEGETQYF
TGTGCCAGCAGTTCTGAGGGGGAGACCCAGTACTTC
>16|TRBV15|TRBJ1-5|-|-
CATSRDLQGSPLLRHF
TGTGCCACCAGCAGAGATCTACAGGGCTCACCCTTATTGCGGCATTTT
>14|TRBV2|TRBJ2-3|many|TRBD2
CASKLAGITDTQYF
TGTGCCAGTAAATTAGCGGGAATCACAGATACGCAGTATTTT
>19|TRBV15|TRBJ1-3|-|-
CATSRRGRPARHSGNTIYF
TGTGCCACCAGCAGACGAGGGCGGCCGGCACGCCACTCTGGAAACACCATATATTTT
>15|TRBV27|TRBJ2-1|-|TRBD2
CASSTRAGGHNEQFF
TGTGCCAGCAGTACCAGAGCGGGAGGCCACAATGAGCAGTTCTTC
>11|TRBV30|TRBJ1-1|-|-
CAWRELAEAFF
TGTGCCTGGAGGGAACTAGCTGAAGCTTTCTTT
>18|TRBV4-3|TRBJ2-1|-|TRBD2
CASSQDGLAGEIYNEQFF
TGCGCCAGCAGCCAAGATGGGCTAGCGGGGGAAATTTACAATGAGCAGTTCTTC
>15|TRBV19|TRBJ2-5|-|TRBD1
CASSTGQGGSETQYF
TGTGCCAGTAGTACCGGACAGGGGGGGTCAGAGACCCAGTACTTC
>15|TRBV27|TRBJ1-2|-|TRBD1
CASSLSGRGSYGYTF
TGTGCCAGCAGTTTATCGGGCAGGGGGAGCTATGGCTACACCTTC
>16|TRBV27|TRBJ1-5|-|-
CASSLKKGYSNQPQHF
TGTGCCAGCAGTTTGAAGAAGGGTTATAGCAATCAGCCCCAGCATTTT
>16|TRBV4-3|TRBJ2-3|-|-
CASSQDSRVSADTQYF
TGCGCCAGCAGCCAAGATAGTAGGGTGTCGGCGGATACGCAGTATTTT
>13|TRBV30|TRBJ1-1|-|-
CAWSRELSTEAFF
TGTGCCTGGAGTCGGGAGTTGAGCACTGAAGCTTTCTTT
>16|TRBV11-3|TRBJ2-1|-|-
CASSLGGVEAYNEQFF
TGTGCCAGCAGCTTAGGGGGAGTTGAAGCCTACAATGAGCAGTTCTTC
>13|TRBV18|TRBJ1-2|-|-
CASSNREGYGYTF
TGTGCCAGCTCAAACAGGGAAGGCTATGGCTACACCTTC
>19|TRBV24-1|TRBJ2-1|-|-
CATSDSTGLSVQGYNEQFF
TGTGCCACCAGTGATTCCACAGGGCTGTCAGTCCAGGGCTACAATGAGCAGTTCTTC
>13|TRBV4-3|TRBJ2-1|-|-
CASSPSSYNEQFF
TGCGCCAGCAGCCCTAGCTCCTACAATGAGCAGTTCTTC
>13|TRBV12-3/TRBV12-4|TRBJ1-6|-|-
CASRPGRNSPLHF
TGTGCCAGCAGGCCCGGGAGGAATTCACCCCTCCACTTT
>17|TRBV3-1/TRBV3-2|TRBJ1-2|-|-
CASSQELLGADNYGYTF
TGTGCCAGCAGCCAAGAACTATTGGGGGCAGACAACTATGGCTACACCTTC
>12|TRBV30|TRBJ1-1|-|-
CAWGGGFTEAFF
TGTGCCTGGGGCGGAGGATTCACTGAAGCTTTCTTT
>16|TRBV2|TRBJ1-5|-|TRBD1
CASRNARQGRYQPQHF
TGTGCCAGCAGGAACGCAAGACAGGGAAGATATCAGCCCCAGCATTTT
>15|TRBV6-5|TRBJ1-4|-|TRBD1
CASSYDRVRHEKLFF
TGTGCCAGCAGTTACGACAGGGTTAGGCATGAAAAACTGTTTTTT
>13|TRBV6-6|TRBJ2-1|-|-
CASSYTPGLEQFF
TGTGCCAGCAGTTACACCCCCGGGCTGGAGCAGTTCTTC
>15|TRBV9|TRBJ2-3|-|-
CASSVGRAHTDTQYF
TGTGCCAGCAGCGTAGGCAGGGCGCACACAGATACGCAGTATTTT
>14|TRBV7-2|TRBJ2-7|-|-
CASSLGNSAYEQYF
TGTGCCAGCAGCTTAGGGAACAGCGCCTACGAGCAGTACTTC
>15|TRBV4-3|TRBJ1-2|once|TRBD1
CASSQENRGHYGYTF
TGCGCCAGCAGCCAAGAAAACAGGGGGCACTATGGCTACACCTTC
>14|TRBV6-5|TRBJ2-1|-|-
CASSYSVGWDEQFF
TGTGCCAGCAGTTACTCGGTGGGGTGGGATGAGCAGTTCTTC
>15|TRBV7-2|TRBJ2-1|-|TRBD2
CASSLYPSGRGEQFF
TGTGCCAGCAGCTTATACCCTAGCGGGAGGGGAGAGCAGTTCTTC
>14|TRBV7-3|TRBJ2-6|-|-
CASSLSSGANVLTF
TGTGCCAGCAGCTTATCCTCTGGGGCCAACGTCCTGACTTTC
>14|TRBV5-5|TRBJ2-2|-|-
CASSLDSFLGELFF
TGTGCCAGCAGCTTGGATTCGTTTCTCGGGGAGCTGTTTTTT
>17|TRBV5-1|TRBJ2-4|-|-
CASSKDVSGLAKNIQYF
TGCGCCAGCAGCAAGGACGTTAGCGGATTAGCCAAAAACATTCAGTACTTC